The 29 T cell receptor beta chains given below trace back to one sample, sequenced in a study of T cell changes during pregnancy in multiple sclerosis (dated by TCRdb to about 2019). Library method: the immunoSEQ multiplex PCR assay. TCRdb took this table from immuneACCESS and kept in-frame rearrangements with V and J called. Such tables lack part of the clones; where checked against another copy, unresolved V genes explain under half of the gap, and the rest is unexplained. The sample data list roughly 59,000 clones, and just over 90% of these were observed just once. Of the sample, approximately 0.34% falls within the top ten clones. Sequences were derived from CD4+ T cells from peripheral blood mononuclear cells, sampled before pregnancy. These TCRs come from a female donor with multiple sclerosis, enrolled in a pregnancy study.

The DNA of the CDR3 is TGTGCCAGCAGGGACTACTACTACGAGCAGTACTTC. This translates into CASRDYYYEQYF. This chain connects TRBV27 to TRBJ2-7; TRBD2 might be the D (6 bases). The length of the CDR3 is 12 residues. The V end was cut by 6 bases, the J end by 3 bases, with 9 bases between. Germline CDR1 is MNHEY and CDR2 is SMNVEV (reference sequence).

This clone was seen a single time. The chain couples TRBV28 to TRBJ2-3, with no clear D. This CDR3 has 13 amino acids. The V gene lost 7 bases and the J gene lost 2 bases, with 10 bases spanning the gap. Germline lookup yields CDR1 MDHEN and CDR2 SYDVKM. CDR3 amino acids: CASKSPNTDTQYF. Here the CDR3 DNA reads TGTGCCAGCAAGTCGCCTAACACAGATACGCAGTATTTT.

The rearrangement joins TRBV18 to TRBJ2-3; 10 positions agree with TRBD1. Looked up from germline, CDR1 is KGHSH and CDR2 is LQKENI. The V gene end was trimmed by 3 bases and the J gene end by 2 bases; junction bases not matched to a gene: 5. The CDR3 contains 16 residues. The CDR3 coding sequence is TGTGCCAGCTCACCCTTGGGACAGGGGTACACAGATACGCAGTATTTT. Encoded protein: CASSPLGQGYTDTQYF. Full variable domain (missing parts from reference TRBV18 and TRBJ2-3): NAGVMQNPRHLVRRRGQEARLRCSPMKGHSHVYWYRQLPEEGLKFMVYLQKENIIDESGMPKERFSAEFPKEGPSILRIQQVVRGDSAAYFCASSPLGQGYTDTQYFGPGTRLTVL.

The CDR3 DNA follows: TGTGCCAGCAGCTTGATGCAGGGGGCCTCTGAAGCTTTCTTT. Amino acid sequence: CASSLMQGASEAFF. The rearrangement links TRBV5-8 to TRBJ1-1, with 8 bases lining up with TRBD1. V was pared by 1 base and J by 6 bases, with 5 bases of the junction left unmatched. In germline, CDR1 is SGHTS, CDR2 YDEGEE. The CDR3 runs 14 residues.

The chain couples TRBV9 to TRBJ2-2, with 9 nucleotides matching TRBD2. Per germline, CDR1 SGDLS and CDR2 YYNGEE. The CDR3 length is 15 residues. V lost 2 bases to trimming and J lost 4 bases; unmatched junction nucleotides: 3. CDR3 nucleotide sequence: TGTGCCAGCAGCGTGGTAGCGGGAGTCACCGGGGAGCTGTTTTTT. As protein: CASSVVAGVTGELFF.

This clone was seen only once. V and J are TRBV6-5 and TRBJ2-5; D might be TRBD1 (6 bases). The germline V gene encodes CDR1 MNHEY and CDR2 SVGAGI. There are 12 residues in the CDR3. Trimming shortened V by 5 bases and J by 4 bases, and 8 bases separated the two germline ends. The DNA for the CDR3 is TGTGCCAGCAGTACAGGGATAGAGACCCAGTACTTC. Encoded protein: CASSTGIETQYF.

The chain employs TRBV4-2 and TRBJ1-1; D is perhaps TRBD1 (6 bases). Looked up from germline, CDR1 is LGHNA and CDR2 is YNFKEQ. V lost 1 base, J lost 0 bases, and 9 bases lay in between. The CDR3 has 15 amino acids. Written as DNA, the CDR3 is TGTGCCAGCAGCCAAGGGACAGACTTGAACACTGAAGCTTTCTTT. Translated: CASSQGTDLNTEAFF.

This chain joins TRBV28 and TRBJ2-2; 8 bases line up with TRBD2. Losses at the gene ends were 10 bases for V and 2 bases for J; bases not matched to a gene: 15. This CDR3 is built from 17 residues. Germline CDR1 MDHEN, CDR2 SYDVKM. In DNA form, the CDR3 reads TGTGCCATCGAAGGTTGGAGGGCGGGAGGAAACACCGGGGAGCTGTTTTTT. It encodes CAIEGWRAGGNTGELFF. The variable domain in full, completed from reference TRBV28 and TRBJ2-2, reads DVKVTQSSRYLVKRTGEKVFLECVQDMDHENMFWYRQDPGLGLRLIYFSYDVKMKEKGDIPEGYSVSREKKERFSLILESASTNQTSMYLCAIEGWRAGGNTGELFFGEGSRLTVL.

The chain combines TRBV19 with TRBJ1-1, with a weak D call TRBD1 (5 bases). This CDR3 has 15 amino acids. CDR1 and CDR2 (germline): LNHDA, SQIVND (reference sequence). Trimming took off 5 bases at V and 5 bases at J, with 18 bases between the two ends. CDR3 coding DNA: TGTGCCAGTAGTTCGAAGGGACTCCCAGGGACTGAAGCTTTCTTT. Translation: CASSSKGLPGTEAFF.

The J gene is TRBJ1-1, the V gene TRBV5-1; 10 nucleotides align to TRBD1. Germline V gene sequence: CDR1 SGHRS, CDR2 YFSETQ. Trimming at V came to 0 bases and at J to 7 bases, leaving 6 bases not matched to a gene. The CDR3 totals 15 residues. CDR3 nucleotide sequence: TGCGCCAGCAGCTTGGAAGAGGGACAGGGGATTGAAGCTTTCTTT. It encodes CASSLEEGQGIEAFF.

The chain uses TRBV6-5 and TRBJ2-5; 9 bases are a match to TRBD2. The CDR3 contains 16 residues. The germline gives CDR1 MNHEY, CDR2 SVGAGI. J lost 3 bases, V lost 0 bases, and 5 bases had no gene match. The CDR3 nucleotides are TGTGCCAGCAGTTACTCGACGCGGGAGGGCGAAGAGACCCAGTACTTC. Residues: CASSYSTREGEETQYF.

The chain is built from TRBV7-2 and TRBJ2-1, with 8 bases fitting TRBD1. V lost 5 bases and J lost 5; bases outside the gene matches: 5. Germline V gives CDR1 SGHTA, CDR2 FQGNSA. The CDR3 is 14 residues long. The CDR3 DNA is TGTGCCAGCAGCCTCCGACAGGGGAACAATGAGCAGTTCTTC. Its protein is CASSLRQGNNEQFF.

This sequence joins TRBV7-3 and TRBJ2-6; 7 bases agree with TRBD1. The trim removed 5 bases at V and 4 bases at J, leaving 5 bases unmatched. CDR3 size: 15 residues. Germline CDR1 SGHTA, CDR2 FQGTGA. CDR3 sequence (DNA): TGTGCCAGCAGCGGGACAGTTCCCGGGGCCAACGTCCTGACTTTC. Amino acid sequence: CASSGTVPGANVLTF.

This chain joins TRBV7-2 and TRBJ1-2; D not resolved. Trimming cost V 6 bases and J 1 base, with 9 bases left between them. Germline-derived CDR1 and CDR2 are SGHTA and FQGNSA. There are 13 residues in the CDR3. The CDR3 region is CASSSQLNYGYTF. The DNA of the CDR3 is TGTGCCAGCAGTTCACAGCTTAACTATGGCTACACCTTC. The full variable domain, completed using reference TRBV7-2 and TRBJ1-2, is GAGVSQSPSNKVTEKGKDVELRCDPISGHTALYWYRQSLGQGLEFLIYFQGNSAPDKSGLPSDRFSAERTGGSVSTLTIQRTQQEDSAVYLCASSSQLNYGYTFGSGTRLTVV.

The CDR3 loop reads CASSALAGNEQFF. The CDR3 DNA is TGTGCCAGTAGTGCCCTAGCGGGCAATGAGCAGTTCTTC. J is TRBJ2-1 and V is TRBV19; 8 nucleotides align to TRBD2. The V gene end was trimmed by 5 bases and the J gene end by 6 bases; junction bases not matched to a gene: 3. CDR1 is LNHDA and CDR2 is SQIVND in the germline V gene (reference sequence). This CDR3 spans 13 amino acids. Complete variable domain (other parts from reference TRBV19 and TRBJ2-1): DGGITQSPKYLFRKEGQNVTLSCEQNLNHDAMYWYRQDPGQGLRLIYYSQIVNDFQKGDIAEGYSVSREKKESFPLTVTSAQKNPTAFYLCASSALAGNEQFFGPGTRLTVL.

The chain employs TRBV2 and TRBJ2-5, with D perhaps matching TRBD1 (5 bases). The germline gives CDR1 SNHLY, CDR2 FYNNEI. Trimming shortened V by 2 bases and J by 5 bases, and 15 bases separated the two germline ends. This CDR3 spans 15 amino acids. The CDR3 reads CASSERGLVLETQYF. The CDR3 DNA is TGTGCCAGCAGTGAAAGGGGTCTAGTTCTTGAGACCCAGTACTTC. Supplemented by reference TRBV2 and TRBJ2-5, the full variable domain reads EPEVTQTPSHQVTQMGQEVILRCVPISNHLYFYWYRQILGQKVEFLVSFYNNEISEKSEIFDDQFSVERPDGSNFTLKIRSTKLEDSAMYFCASSERGLVLETQYFGPGTRLLVL.

The chain links TRBV7-2 to TRBJ2-1; 12 bases fit TRBD2. Germline CDR1 reads SGHTA; CDR2 reads FQGNSA. The junction had 15 bases not matched to a gene; V was cut back by 4 bases and J by 8 bases. This CDR3 is built from 18 residues. For the CDR3, the DNA is TGTGCCAGCAGCTCTAGGGTTGGGGCTAGCGGGAGGGCCCATGAGCAGTTCTTC. Translating gives CASSSRVGASGRAHEQFF.

The chain joins TRBV7-2 to TRBJ1-2; weak D call: TRBD1 (6 bases). V was trimmed by 5 bases and J by 4 bases, leaving 8 bases between them. Germline CDR1 SGHTA, CDR2 FQGNSA. The CDR3 extends over 12 amino acids. Here the CDR3 reads CASSQTGYGYTF. The DNA for the CDR3 is TGTGCCAGCAGCCAGACAGGCTATGGCTACACCTTC.

V gene TRBV7-2 combines with J gene TRBJ2-7, with D tentatively TRBD2 (5 bases). The CDR3 is made up of 11 amino acids. The V end lost 5 bases, the J end lost 7 bases, and 9 bases lay between the germline ends. The germline gives CDR1 SGHTA, CDR2 FQGNSA. Written as DNA, the CDR3 is TGTGCCAGCAGCCGGGCGGGTGAGCAGTACTTC. It yields the protein CASSRAGEQYF.

The chain is built from TRBV5-1 and TRBJ2-5; 12 nucleotides line up with TRBD2. Germline V gives CDR1 SGHRS, CDR2 YFSETQ. V lost 5 bases to trimming and J lost 5 bases; unmatched junction nucleotides: 10. This CDR3 contains 16 residues. The CDR3 nucleotides are TGCGCCAGCAGATCTTTCAGGACTAGCGGGATCGAGACCCAGTACTTC. As protein: CASRSFRTSGIETQYF. The whole variable domain, filled in from reference TRBV5-1 and TRBJ2-5, reads KAGVTQTPRYLIKTRGQQVTLSCSPISGHRSVSWYQQTPGQGLQFLFEYFSETQRNKGNFPGRFSGRQFSNSRSEMNVSTLELGDSALYLCASRSFRTSGIETQYFGPGTRLLVL.

The chain combines TRBV14 with TRBJ2-2; 11 bases map to TRBD2. This CDR3 region has 19 residues. The trim removed 3 bases at V and 2 bases at J, leaving 11 bases unmatched. The germline V gene has CDR1 SGHDN and CDR2 FVKESK. CDR3 sequence (DNA): TGTGCCAGCAGCCATTTATTGCTAGCGGGAGGTTCAAACACCGGGGAGCTGTTTTTT. Amino acid sequence: CASSHLLLAGGSNTGELFF.

The rearrangement uses TRBV5-1 and TRBJ1-2; D is uncertain. V lost 0 bases to trimming and J lost 7 bases, with 19 bases between them. The CDR3 consists of 16 residues. Germline CDR1 and CDR2: SGHRS and YFSETQ. The CDR3 sequence: CASSLEVHGIFGGYTF. The CDR3 DNA sequence: TGCGCCAGCAGCTTGGAAGTACACGGGATCTTTGGTGGCTACACCTTC.

This chain joins TRBV7-9 and TRBJ2-7, with 9 bases lining up with TRBD2. Germline CDR1 SEHNR, CDR2 FQNEAQ (reference sequence). J lost 2 bases, V lost 1 base, and 9 bases had no gene match. The CDR3 is 17 amino acids. CDR3 DNA sequence: TGTGCCAGCAGCTTAGGTTCTTTAGCGGGAGACACCTACGAGCAGTACTTC. Its protein product is CASSLGSLAGDTYEQYF.

V and J are TRBV11-1 and TRBJ2-1; D might be TRBD2 (5 bases). Germline assignment: CDR1 SGHAT and CDR2 FQDESV (reference sequence). V gave up 1 base and J gave up 5 bases, with 15 bases separating them. The CDR3 extends over 16 amino acids. The DNA of the CDR3 is TGTGCCAGCAGCTTAGTGTCTACGACTACAAACAATGAGCAGTTCTTC. It yields the protein CASSLVSTTTNNEQFF.

The chain couples TRBV29-1 to TRBJ2-7; 7 positions match TRBD1. The germline V gene has CDR1 SQVTM and CDR2 ANQGSEA. V lost 6 bases and J lost 2; bases outside the gene matches: 7. The CDR3 is made up of 13 amino acids. CDR3 bases: TGCAGCGTCGCTCAGACAGGGACCTACGAGCAGTACTTC. This gives the protein CSVAQTGTYEQYF.

The chain uses TRBV18 and TRBJ2-1, with D tentatively TRBD2 (6 bases). Per germline, CDR1 KGHSH and CDR2 LQKENI. V gave up 2 bases and J gave up 8 bases, with 10 bases separating them. CDR3 length equals 13 residues. CDR3 amino acids: CASSPGGGDEQFF. In DNA form, the CDR3 reads TGTGCCAGCTCACCAGGAGGAGGGGATGAGCAGTTCTTC.

This clone was seen a single time. This chain links TRBV5-8 with TRBJ1-3; TRBD1 aligns across 7 bases. V shed 3 bases, J shed 5 bases, and the junction held 5 bases outside the gene matches. The CDR3 is made up of 14 amino acids. Germline V lookup: CDR1 SGHTS, CDR2 YDEGEE. The CDR3: CASSSRDRRNTIYF. The CDR3, as DNA: TGTGCCAGCAGCTCCCGGGACAGAAGAAACACCATATATTTT.

The rearrangement joins TRBV9 to TRBJ2-2; TRBD2 agrees at 8 bases. The germline CDR1 and CDR2 sequences are SGDLS and YYNGEE. The V segment lost 0 bases and the J segment 1 base; nucleotides outside the gene matches: 8. The CDR3 has 18 residues. The CDR3 loop is CASSVATGSGGNTGELFF. In DNA form, the CDR3 reads TGTGCCAGCAGCGTAGCTACGGGGAGCGGGGGGAACACCGGGGAGCTGTTTTTT.

The chain combines TRBV5-1 with TRBJ2-1; D is possibly TRBD1 (6 bases). Germline values: CDR1 SGHRS, CDR2 YFSETQ. The CDR3 sequence is 13 residues long. V lost 5 bases to trimming and J lost 8 bases, with 14 bases between them. This chain's CDR3 is CASSPQGWDEQFF. As DNA, the CDR3 is TGCGCCAGCAGTCCACAGGGTTGGGATGAGCAGTTCTTC. Full variable domain (rest looked up from reference TRBV5-1 and TRBJ2-1): KAGVTQTPRYLIKTRGQQVTLSCSPISGHRSVSWYQQTPGQGLQFLFEYFSETQRNKGNFPGRFSGRQFSNSRSEMNVSTLELGDSALYLCASSPQGWDEQFFGPGTRLTVL.